This TCR beta chain was sequenced during a study of T cell repertoires in cytomegalovirus infection. Study context: An indication of both CMV infection and matching HLA type came from public TCR beta signatures.

CDR3 size: 13 residues. Germline V lookup: CDR1 DFQATT, CDR2 SNEGSKA (reference sequence). V dropped 3 bases and J dropped 4 bases, with 10 bases sitting between them. The table lists this clonotype with a few counts. TCRdb fed the reads into MiXCR, producing one record per CDR3 protein. The sample lists about 360,000 distinct CDR3 sequences; 18% were seen once. Sequencing input: PBMCs. The receptor's source is a human donor in good health (CMV status not recorded). Some clones in this sample may be carry-over from other donors' samples. The chain combines TRBV20-1 with TRBJ2-1; D possibly corresponds to TRBD2 (5 bases). The DNA for the CDR3 is TGCAGTGCTAGCTCTCGGGGATACAATGAGCAGTTCTTC. Translated, it gives CSASSRGYNEQFF.